This T cell receptor (beta chain) was captured in a study of cytomegalovirus exposure and HLA in healthy donors. Trimming took 3 bases from V and 4 from J, leaving 7 bases between them. The CDR3 extends over 13 amino acids. The germline V gene has CDR1 KGHSH and CDR2 LQKENI. PCR amplification relied on 60 Vbeta primers (plus 13 Jbeta primers). Sequencing used immunoSEQ multiplex PCR; TCRdb keeps in-frame clones, though not all of them. In the table there are over 90,000 clones, about 70% of which are singletons. The genes are TRBV18 and TRBJ1-5; D unclear. The source material was PBMCs. The receptor was derived from a female donor in good health and CMV-seropositive. CDR3 sequence reads: CASSPLSNQPQHF. The CDR3 nucleotides are TGTGCCAGCTCACCTCTATCGAATCAGCCCCAGCATTTT.